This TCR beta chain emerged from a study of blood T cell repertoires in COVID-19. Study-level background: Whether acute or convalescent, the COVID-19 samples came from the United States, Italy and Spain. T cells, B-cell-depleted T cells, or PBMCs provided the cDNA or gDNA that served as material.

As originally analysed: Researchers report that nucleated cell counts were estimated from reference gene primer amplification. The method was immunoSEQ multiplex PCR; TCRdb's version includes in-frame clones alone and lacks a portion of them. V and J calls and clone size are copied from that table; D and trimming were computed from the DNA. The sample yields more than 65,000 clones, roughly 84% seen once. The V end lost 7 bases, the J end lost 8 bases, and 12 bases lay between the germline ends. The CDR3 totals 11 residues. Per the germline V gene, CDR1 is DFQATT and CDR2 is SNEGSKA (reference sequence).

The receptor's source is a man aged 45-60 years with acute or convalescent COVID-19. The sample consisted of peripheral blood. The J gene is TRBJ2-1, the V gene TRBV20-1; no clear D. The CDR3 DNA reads TGCAGTGTTCTGGGCGAATATGAGCAGTTCTTC. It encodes CSVLGEYEQFF.